The 13 T cell receptor beta chains below all came from one sample that was sequenced in a study of T cells in Graves' hyperthyroidism and ophthalmopathy. Template material for amplifying TCR beta CDR3 regions consisted of RNA transcripts. HTBI primers were used for first-round RT-PCR of the TCR CDR3. TCRdb re-derived calls from the multiplex PCR reads in MiXCR, one entry per CDR3 protein. The table has about 380,000 distinct CDR3 sequences, 13% seen once. The sequenced sample consisted of blood. The receptors derive from a man aged 25 to 40 with Graves' hyperthyroidism that later progressed to Graves' ophthalmopathy.

Turning to this clonotype: A read error may produce the germline difference seen at one junction end. The chain links TRBV25-1 to TRBJ1-1; the D is unclear. The germline V gene encodes CDR1 MGHDK and CDR2 SYGVNS. This CDR3 is 11 amino acids long. The CDR3 nucleotides read TGTGCCAGCAGTAGGGCTTCTGAGGCTTTCTTT. Residues: CASSRASEAFF. The whole variable domain, remainder taken from reference TRBV25-1 and TRBJ1-1, is EADIYQTPRYLVIGTGKKITLECSQTMGHDKMYWYQQDPGMELHLIHYSYGVNSTEKGDLSSESTVSRIRTEHFPLTLESARPSHTSQYLCASSRASEAFFGQGTRLTVV.

The sample holds many counts of this clonotype. J is TRBJ1-2 and V is TRBV2, with D hard to call. CDR1 and CDR2 (germline): SNHLY, FYNNEI. The CDR3 consists of 12 residues. Trimming shortened V by 7 bases and J by 4 bases, and 10 bases separated the two germline ends. CDR3 region: CASIETTYGYTF. The CDR3 DNA reads TGTGCCAGCATAGAGACAACCTATGGCTACACCTTC.

The rearrangement links TRBV19 to TRBJ2-2; D is unclear. Trimming removed 1 base at V and 5 bases at J, with 8 bases between. CDR1 LNHDA and CDR2 SQIVND come from the germline V gene (reference sequence). The CDR3 runs 14 residues. The CDR3 nucleotides are TGTGCCAGTAGTATAGCACCAGGTACCGGGGAGCTGTTTTTT. It encodes CASSIAPGTGELFF.

There are many counts of this clonotype. The chain employs TRBV6-2 or TRBV6-3 and TRBJ2-1, with 7 bases identical to TRBD1. Germline trimming cut 6 bases from V and 12 bases from J; bases unmatched to any gene: 5. Germline CDR1 reads MNHEY; CDR2 reads SVGEGT. This CDR3 spans 11 amino acids. CDR3 sequence: CASSPQGRQFF. The CDR3, as DNA: TGTGCCAGCAGCCCACAGGGGAGGCAGTTCTTC.

This clonotype was recorded at least ten times. The J gene is TRBJ2-3, the V gene TRBV12-3 or TRBV12-4; 7 nucleotides agree with TRBD2. Trimming cost V 1 base and J 2 bases; bases outside gene matches: 6. The CDR3 sequence is 16 residues long. CDR3 DNA: TGTGCCAGCAGTTTAGTGGGTAGCGGGTTCACAGATACGCAGTATTTT. Translation gives CASSLVGSGFTDTQYF.

Concerning this clonotype itself: A much larger clone differs by one base, so this may be a read error. V gene TRBV11-3 combines with J gene TRBJ2-7, with D uncertain. Germline CDR1 and CDR2: SGHNT and YENEEA. Between the trimmed V and J ends, which lost 5 bases and 2 bases, there was a span of 16 bases. The CDR3 loop spans 15 amino acids. The CDR3 loop is CASSLAAKSPYEQYF. The CDR3 DNA is TGTGCCAGCAGCCTTGCAGCCAAGTCGCCCTACGAGCAGTACTTC.

This clonotype was counted only a few times. Germline is not matched at one junction end, which may reflect a read error. The rearrangement uses TRBV5-6 and TRBJ2-3, with 10 bases aligning to TRBD2. Germline V gene sequence: CDR1 SGHDT, CDR2 YYEEEE. CDR3 length equals 16 residues. The CDR3 loop reads CASSLGSGGHTDMQYF. The CDR3 region has the DNA TGTGCCAGCAGCTTAGGTAGCGGGGGGCACACAGATATGCAGTATTTT.

This clonotype was seen at least ten times. V usage is TRBV20-1 and J usage is TRBJ2-3; 11 bases fit TRBD2. In germline, CDR1 is DFQATT, CDR2 SNEGSKA (reference sequence). The CDR3 extends over 13 amino acids. The V segment lost 2 bases and the J segment 11 bases; nucleotides outside the gene matches: 6. CDR3 sequence reads: CSARYPGLAVQYF. For the CDR3, the DNA is TGCAGTGCTAGATACCCGGGACTAGCGGTGCAGTATTTT.

The chain carries TRBV20-1 and TRBJ1-2; TRBD1 is a possible D gene (6 bases). V lost 5 bases and J 3 bases, leaving 19 bases between the germline ends. Germline lookup yields CDR1 DFQATT and CDR2 SNEGSKA (reference sequence). CDR3 length: 15 residues. CDR3: CSAPDPTGRDYGYTF. The DNA of the CDR3 is TGCAGTGCTCCCGACCCCACAGGGAGGGACTATGGCTACACCTTC.

The chain has TRBV4-1 and TRBJ2-3, with 7 nucleotides matching TRBD2. Looked up from germline, CDR1 is MGHRA and CDR2 is YSYEKL. The CDR3 contains 18 residues. Trimming cost V 0 bases and J 2 bases; bases outside gene matches: 11. The CDR3 reads CASSQDGGIAYVTDTQYF. The CDR3 DNA reads TGCGCCAGCAGCCAAGACGGGGGGATCGCCTATGTCACAGATACGCAGTATTTT.

This clonotype was picked up many times. The genes are TRBV7-9 and TRBJ2-7; D might be TRBD1 or TRBD2, each matching 5 bases. The germline V gene encodes CDR1 SEHNR and CDR2 FQNEAQ (reference sequence). The CDR3 extends over 13 amino acids. V lost 8 bases to trimming and J lost 0 bases, with 11 bases between them. Here the CDR3 reads CASLAGSSYEQYF. DNA of the CDR3: TGTGCCAGCCTGGCAGGGAGCTCCTACGAGCAGTACTTC. Together with reference TRBV7-9 and TRBJ2-7, the CDR3 gives the full variable domain: DTGVSQNPRHKITKRGQNVTFRCDPISEHNRLYWYRQTLGQGPEFLTYFQNEAQLEKSRLLSDRFSAERPKGSFSTLEIQRTEQGDSAMYLCASLAGSSYEQYFGPGTRLTVT.

This chain links TRBV3-1 with TRBJ1-5; TRBD1 might be the D (5 bases). CDR3 length: 15 amino acids. CDR1 and CDR2 from the germline V gene are LGHDT and YNNKEL (reference sequence). V was cut by 5 bases and J by 1 base, with 12 bases left in between. CDR3 bases: TGTGCCAGCAGCTCAATCGCAGGGAGCAATCAGCCCCAGCATTTT. It yields the protein CASSSIAGSNQPQHF.

This clonotype was counted ten times or more. The chain combines TRBV20-1 with TRBJ2-7; 10 bases match TRBD2. This CDR3 is built from 15 residues. Trimming cost V 4 bases and J 2 bases; bases outside gene matches: 8. In germline, CDR1 is DFQATT, CDR2 SNEGSKA (reference sequence). CDR3 sequence: CSANPLAGDAYEQYF. The DNA of the CDR3 is TGCAGTGCTAACCCCCTAGCGGGGGATGCCTACGAGCAGTACTTC.